This T cell receptor beta chain was obtained from a study of control samples from healthy donors and cancer patients. The CDR3 runs 17 residues. V dropped 2 bases and J dropped 0; count of bases not matched to a gene: 6. Germline loops: CDR1 MNHEY, CDR2 SVGEGT. The data were produced by immunoSEQ multiplex PCR, yet TCRdb's version contains in-frame clones alone and is incomplete. This table holds 150,000 to 200,000 clones, 85% to 90% found once. V is TRBV6-2 or TRBV6-3 and J is TRBJ2-3; 9 nucleotides line up with TRBD2. This clonotype originated in a man aged 18 to 35 in good health. Source material: blood. The CDR3 loop reads CASSYVLAGISTDTQYF. The CDR3 coding sequence is TGTGCCAGCAGTTACGTCCTAGCGGGGATCAGCACAGATACGCAGTATTTT.